This TCR beta chain is drawn from a study of T cells in localized non-small cell lung cancer. Findings of the study overall: For the top 100 tumor clones, a median roughly 56 also appeared in adjacent lung. Heterogeneity is still possible, as just one tumor region was sequenced.

As regards this clone: No antigen is known for it.

Method: immunoSEQ multiplex PCR; TCRdb's copy keeps in-frame clones and lacks some. The sample contains about 59,000 clones, approximately 91% of which appear only once. The ends lost 5 bases at V and 2 bases at J; junction bases unmatched: 8. This CDR3 region has 14 residues. Per germline, CDR1 SQVTM and CDR2 ANQGSEA. The clonotype comes from a man aged 35-69 years with stage I lung adenocarcinoma. The V gene is TRBV29-1, the J gene TRBJ2-7; the match to TRBD2 covers 8 bases. The starting material was peripheral blood, obtained before any cancer treatment. CDR3 nucleotides: TGCAGCGTTAGTAGCGGGACGGATGCCTACGAGCAGTACTTC. Its protein product is CSVSSGTDAYEQYF.